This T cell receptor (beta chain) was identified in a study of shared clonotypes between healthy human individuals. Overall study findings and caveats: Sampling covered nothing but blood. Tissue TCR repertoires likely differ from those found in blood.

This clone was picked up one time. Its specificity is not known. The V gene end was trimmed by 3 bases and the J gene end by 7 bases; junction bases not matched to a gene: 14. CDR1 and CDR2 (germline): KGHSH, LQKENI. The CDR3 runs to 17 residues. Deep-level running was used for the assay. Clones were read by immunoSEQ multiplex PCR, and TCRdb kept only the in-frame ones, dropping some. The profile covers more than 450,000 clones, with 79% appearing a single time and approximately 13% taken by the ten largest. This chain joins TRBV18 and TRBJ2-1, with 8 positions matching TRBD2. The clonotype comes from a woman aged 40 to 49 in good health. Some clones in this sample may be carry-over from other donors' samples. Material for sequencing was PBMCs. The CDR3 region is CASSPEERELGGNEQFF. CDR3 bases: TGTGCCAGCTCACCGGAAGAGCGGGAGCTGGGAGGGAATGAGCAGTTCTTC.